These 32 T cell receptor beta chains share one sample of origin, sequenced in a study of blood T cell repertoires in COVID-19. Measured with immunoSEQ multiplex PCR; TCRdb has only the in-frame clones, and not every one. The sample holds 45,000 or so clones, 88% seen once. Sample: peripheral blood. The receptors here all came from a human donor in a cohort sampled during active COVID-19.

The chain employs TRBV2 and TRBJ1-5; D unresolved. Trimming took 5 bases from V and 9 from J, leaving 17 bases between them. This CDR3 region has 14 residues. Germline CDR1 is SNHLY and CDR2 is FYNNEI. The CDR3 here is CASSTKTGPRPQHF. CDR3 sequence (DNA): TGTGCCAGCAGTACTAAGACCGGCCCCAGGCCCCAGCATTTT.

The sample holds many counts of this clone. This chain uses TRBV3-1 (or the pseudogene TRBV3-2) with TRBJ1-2; D ambiguous. Germline values: CDR1 LGHDT, CDR2 YNNKEL (reference sequence). The CDR3 runs 14 residues. Between the trimmed V and J ends, which lost 0 bases and 4 bases, there was a span of 9 bases. The CDR3 nucleotides read TGTGCCAGCAGCCAAGATCTGAGTCCCTATGGCTACACCTTC. Its translation: CASSQDLSPYGYTF.

In DNA form, the CDR3 reads TGCGCCAGCAGTCACCGGGGTTCGTTGAGGGGGCAAAGGAAAGAGACCCAGTACTTC. This sequence encodes CASSHRGSLRGQRKETQYF. This chain connects TRBV23-1 to TRBJ2-5, with 7 bases fitting TRBD1. TRBV23-1 is labeled an ORF, and its function is uncertain. V lost 3 bases, J lost 3 bases, and 19 bases stayed unmatched. This CDR3 contains 19 residues.

V gene TRBV5-1 combines with J gene TRBJ1-6, with D unclear. Germline V lookup: CDR1 SGHRS, CDR2 YFSETQ. Trimming took 0 bases from V and 7 from J, leaving 14 bases between them. The CDR3 loop spans 16 amino acids. The CDR3 loop is CASSLEVRVGNSPLHF. CDR3 DNA sequence: TGCGCCAGCAGCTTGGAAGTGCGGGTAGGGAATTCACCCCTCCACTTT.

The chain has TRBV7-9 and TRBJ1-6; D is undetermined. The CDR3 length is 14 residues. Germline lookup yields CDR1 SEHNR and CDR2 FQNEAQ (reference sequence). Trimming took 5 bases from V and 8 from J, leaving 13 bases between them. This chain's CDR3 is CASSQDGRYSPLHF. The CDR3 DNA sequence: TGTGCCAGCAGCCAAGACGGGAGATATTCACCCCTCCACTTT.

This chain connects TRBV3-1 (or the pseudogene TRBV3-2) to TRBJ2-7, with D possibly matching TRBD1 (6 bases). Trimming left V 2 bases short and J 4 bases short, with 9 bases between. The germline CDR1 and CDR2 sequences are LGHDT and YNNKEL (reference sequence). The CDR3 totals 13 residues. Here the CDR3 reads CASSQNRDYEQYF. The CDR3 coding sequence is TGTGCCAGCAGCCAAAACAGGGATTACGAGCAGTACTTC.

This clone was detected only once. This chain connects TRBV18 to TRBJ1-1; D perhaps matches TRBD1 (5 bases). From germline, CDR1 is KGHSH and CDR2 LQKENI. V lost 3 bases to trimming and J lost 6 bases, with 23 bases between them. The CDR3 contains 17 residues. CDR3 in amino acids: CASSPVLGGTGGAEAFF. As DNA, the CDR3 is TGTGCCAGCTCACCGGTTCTGGGGGGGACCGGGGGAGCTGAAGCTTTCTTT. Filled out from reference TRBV18 and TRBJ1-1, the complete variable domain reads NAGVMQNPRHLVRRRGQEARLRCSPMKGHSHVYWYRQLPEEGLKFMVYLQKENIIDESGMPKERFSAEFPKEGPSILRIQQVVRGDSAAYFCASSPVLGGTGGAEAFFGQGTRLTVV.

Only a few counts were recorded for this clone. CDR3 sequence: CACAGGGPPETQYF. In nucleotides, the CDR3 is TGTGCCTGCGCCGGCGGGGGACCTCCGGAGACCCAGTACTTC. The chain uses TRBV30 and TRBJ2-5, with 7 bases matching TRBD2. Germline trimming cut 6 bases from V and 5 bases from J; bases unmatched to any gene: 12. Germline CDR1 is GTSNPN and CDR2 is SVGIG (reference sequence). The CDR3 is 14 residues long.

The rearrangement joins TRBV7-2 to TRBJ1-2; D is unresolved. V lost 3 bases, J lost 5 bases, and 13 bases lay in between. Germline V gene data show CDR1 as SGHTA and CDR2 as FQGNSA. The CDR3 covers 14 residues. The CDR3: CASSFKEGPYGYTF. The CDR3, as DNA: TGTGCCAGCAGCTTTAAGGAGGGCCCGTATGGCTACACCTTC.

The V call is TRBV2, the J call TRBJ1-3; TRBD1 is a possible D gene (6 bases). V was cut by 11 bases and J by 0 bases, with 20 bases left in between. The CDR3 runs to 16 residues. Per germline, CDR1 SNHLY and CDR2 FYNNEI. The CDR3 DNA reads as TGTGCCCGGGGGGGGACAAGGCAAAACTCTGGAAACACCATATATTTT. It is translated as CARGGTRQNSGNTIYF.

V gene TRBV28 combines with J gene TRBJ1-2; 7 bases line up with TRBD1. The CDR3 is 15 amino acids. In germline, CDR1 is MDHEN, CDR2 SYDVKM. Trimming took 3 bases from V and 2 from J; bases not matched to a gene: 6. CDR3 sequence (DNA): TGTGCCAGCAGTTTTCTGCAGGGGGAGAACTATGGCTACACCTTC. This translates into CASSFLQGENYGYTF.

This clone has just one count. The gene calls are TRBV19 and TRBJ1-3; D remains unclear. Trimming cost V 6 bases and J 0 bases, with 9 bases left between them. The V gene's germline CDR1 is LNHDA and CDR2 SQIVND (reference sequence). The CDR3 is 14 residues long. CDR3 loop: CASRMSDSGNTIYF. The CDR3, as DNA: TGTGCCAGTAGGATGAGCGACTCTGGAAACACCATATATTTT.

This chain links TRBV5-1 with TRBJ2-1, with TRBD1 matching over 11 bases. The CDR3 length is 15 residues. The germline gives CDR1 SGHRS, CDR2 YFSETQ. With V trimmed by 4 bases and J by 8 bases, 8 bases remained unmatched. Here the CDR3 reads CASSPGQGAYYEQFF. For the CDR3, the DNA is TGCGCCAGCAGCCCAGGACAGGGGGCGTATTATGAGCAGTTCTTC.

This clone was seen only a few times. The chain carries TRBV10-2 and TRBJ2-1; 8 nucleotides line up with TRBD1. CDR3 length equals 13 residues. V was pared by 8 bases and J by 9 bases, with 9 bases of the junction left unmatched. Per germline, CDR1 WSHSY and CDR2 SAAADI. The CDR3 sequence is CASAGTGSGEQFF. CDR3 bases: TGCGCCAGCGCAGGGACAGGATCTGGTGAGCAGTTCTTC.

The J gene is TRBJ2-7, the V gene TRBV4-3; 10 bases are a match to TRBD1. The CDR3 spans 15 residues. Germline lookup yields CDR1 LGHNA and CDR2 YSLEER. Unmatched junction bases numbered 8, after V lost 5 bases and J lost 4 bases. The CDR3: CASSFSGTGEYEQYF. CDR3 bases: TGCGCCAGCAGCTTCAGCGGGACAGGGGAATACGAGCAGTACTTC.

The CDR3 reads CASSHQWTAGYGYTF. The CDR3 bases are TGTGCCAGCAGCCATCAATGGACAGCAGGGTATGGCTACACCTTC. This chain uses TRBV3-1 (or the pseudogene TRBV3-2) with TRBJ1-2; tentatively, D is TRBD1 (6 bases). This CDR3 region has 15 residues. V was clipped by 3 bases and J by 5 bases, with 16 bases between them. Germline CDR1 and CDR2: LGHDT and YNNKEL (reference sequence).

The chain recombines TRBV5-1 with TRBJ2-5; 7 bases fit TRBD1. Germline values: CDR1 SGHRS, CDR2 YFSETQ. Trimming at V came to 4 bases and at J to 2 bases, leaving 5 bases not matched to a gene. This CDR3 region has 14 residues. The CDR3 coding sequence is TGCGCCAGCAGCATGGGACAGCCACAAGAGACCCAGTACTTC. Translation: CASSMGQPQETQYF.

The V and J genes are TRBV27 and TRBJ2-7, with D hard to call. V gave up 0 bases and J gave up 3 bases, with 9 bases separating them. The CDR3 is 14 residues long. Germline-derived CDR1 and CDR2 are MNHEY and SMNVEV (reference sequence). CDR3 DNA sequence: TGTGCCAGCAGTTTATCATGGCCATTCTACGAGCAGTACTTC. It translates to CASSLSWPFYEQYF.

The V call is TRBV3-1 (or the pseudogene TRBV3-2), the J call TRBJ2-5; D ambiguous. V was trimmed by 4 bases and J by 0 bases, leaving 3 bases between them. The germline V gene has CDR1 LGHDT and CDR2 YNNKEL (reference sequence). The CDR3 runs to 12 residues. The CDR3 region is CASSPDQETQYF. The CDR3 DNA follows: TGTGCCAGCAGCCCCGACCAAGAGACCCAGTACTTC.

V and J are TRBV27 and TRBJ1-4, with TRBD1 matching over 7 bases. The CDR3 extends over 13 amino acids. Germline V gene lookup returns CDR1 MNHEY and CDR2 SMNVEV (reference sequence). The ends lost 8 bases at V and 5 bases at J; junction bases unmatched: 5. CDR3 loop: CASGFRGNEKLFF. CDR3 in DNA: TGTGCCAGCGGGTTCAGGGGGAATGAAAAACTGTTTTTT.

This chain links TRBV4-2 with TRBJ1-4; D perhaps matches TRBD1 (5 bases). Deletions cut 0 bases from V and 8 bases from J, with 22 bases between. CDR1 is LGHNA, CDR2 YNFKEQ, per germline. This CDR3 contains 18 residues. CDR3 DNA sequence: TGTGCCAGCAGCCAAGAGACCCCATTAGGGGCGAATGGAGAAAAACTGTTTTTT. Translating it yields CASSQETPLGANGEKLFF.

The chain combines TRBV7-6 with TRBJ2-2, with D unresolved. CDR3 length: 16 residues. Trimming shortened V by 2 bases and J by 0 bases, and 10 bases separated the two germline ends. Germline values: CDR1 SGHVS, CDR2 FNYEAQ. CDR3 residues: CASSLSVGSNTGELFF. CDR3 coding DNA: TGTGCCAGCAGCTTATCGGTGGGCTCGAACACCGGGGAGCTGTTTTTT.

The table lists this clone with a count of one. V and J are TRBV29-1 and TRBJ1-1, with a possible D match to TRBD1 (5 bases). Trimming pared 4 bases from V and 4 bases from J, leaving 10 bases between. The CDR3 has 12 amino acids. Germline CDR1 is SQVTM and CDR2 is ANQGSEA. The CDR3 sequence is CSVGVGPTEAFF. CDR3 in DNA: TGCAGCGTTGGTGTGGGGCCCACTGAAGCTTTCTTT.

J is TRBJ1-2 and V is TRBV27, with TRBD1 matching 8 bases. The CDR3 runs to 14 residues. Unmatched junction bases numbered 7, after V lost 5 bases and J lost 5 bases. Germline lookup yields CDR1 MNHEY and CDR2 SMNVEV (reference sequence). CDR3 in DNA: TGTGCCAGCAGTCTCAGGGGGCCTCAGTATGGCTACACCTTC. Its translation is CASSLRGPQYGYTF.

The CDR3 coding sequence is TGTGCCAGCAGGGCTGATAGCGGGCCATCCTACGAGCAGTACTTC. It yields the protein CASRADSGPSYEQYF. The chain links TRBV2 to TRBJ2-7, with 7 positions matching TRBD2. CDR3 length: 15 amino acids. Trimming removed 6 bases from V and 1 base from J; junction bases left unmatched: 9. Germline loops: CDR1 SNHLY, CDR2 FYNNEI.

The V and J genes are TRBV29-1 and TRBJ1-2, with 9 bases matching TRBD1. Germline trimming cut 2 bases from V and 7 bases from J; bases unmatched to any gene: 11. The CDR3 length is 15 residues. The germline V gene has CDR1 SQVTM and CDR2 ANQGSEA. The CDR3 nucleotides read TGCAGCGTTGAAACCACCGGGACAGGGTTAGTTGGCTACACCTTC. Translation: CSVETTGTGLVGYTF.

This chain uses TRBV9 with TRBJ2-7; 11 nucleotides align to TRBD2. This CDR3 has 14 residues. V lost 0 bases to trimming and J lost 7 bases; unmatched junction nucleotides: 3. The V gene's germline CDR1 is SGDLS and CDR2 YYNGEE. CDR3 coding DNA: TGTGCCAGCAGCGTAGGACTAGCGGGGTATGAGCAGTACTTC. This encodes CASSVGLAGYEQYF.

This clone was counted a few times. The V gene is TRBV7-2, the J gene TRBJ2-3; 10 positions agree with TRBD2. Germline V gene data show CDR1 as SGHTA and CDR2 as FQGNSA. The CDR3 runs to 14 residues. The V segment lost 5 bases and the J segment 6 bases; nucleotides outside the gene matches: 5. The CDR3 DNA sequence: TGTGCCAGCAGCCCTAGCGGGGGTTGGGATACGCAGTATTTT. Protein sequence: CASSPSGGWDTQYF.

This clone appeared once. V is TRBV4-3 and J is TRBJ2-7; the D gene is possibly TRBD1 (6 bases). Trimming pared 4 bases from V and 4 bases from J, leaving 17 bases between. The CDR3 loop spans 15 amino acids. Germline loops: CDR1 LGHNA, CDR2 YSLEER. In nucleotides, the CDR3 is TGCGCCAGCAGCCGCTCTGAGGGGGAAAGTTACGAGCAGTACTTC. Residues: CASSRSEGESYEQYF.

The chain uses TRBV29-1 and TRBJ2-7; 7 positions match TRBD1. V shed 6 bases, J shed 4 bases, and the junction held 12 bases outside the gene matches. CDR1 is SQVTM, CDR2 ANQGSEA, per germline. The CDR3 runs 14 residues. The CDR3 sequence: CSVVQGPPGYEQYF. For the CDR3, the DNA is TGCAGCGTCGTACAGGGGCCGCCGGGGTACGAGCAGTACTTC.

Concerning this clone itself: Other DNA sequences in this specimen translate into the identical CDR3. The chain combines TRBV7-2 with TRBJ2-2; unclear D gene. The V gene lost 2 bases and the J gene lost 7 bases, with 5 bases spanning the gap. The CDR3 totals 12 residues. The germline CDR1 and CDR2 sequences are SGHTA and FQGNSA. Written as DNA, the CDR3 is TGTGCCAGCAGCTTAAATATCGGGGAGCTGTTTTTT. Protein product: CASSLNIGELFF.

J is TRBJ1-6 and V is TRBV6-6; D is unresolved. The V end was cut by 5 bases, the J end by 0 bases, with 11 bases between. The germline V gene has CDR1 MNHNY and CDR2 SVGAGI (reference sequence). CDR3 size: 16 residues. The CDR3 spells CASSPSSFSYNSPLHF. In nucleotides, the CDR3 is TGTGCCAGCAGTCCCAGTTCGTTCTCCTATAATTCACCCCTCCACTTT.